This T cell receptor (beta chain) was observed in a study of T-cell reconstitution after alpha-beta-depleted transplantation in children. Preparation of the TCRbeta library used unique molecular identifiers. TCRdb reprocessed the PCR reads with MiXCR, giving one entry per CDR3 protein. The profile covers 97,000 or so distinct CDR3 sequences, with 7% to 8% appearing a single time and 16% taken by the ten largest. The CDR3 loop spans 15 amino acids. With V trimmed by 6 bases and J by 3 bases, 10 bases remained unmatched. CDR1 SNHLY and CDR2 FYNNEI come from the germline V gene. Only a few counts were recorded for this clonotype.

The chain recombines TRBV2 with TRBJ2-5; 7 bases are a match to TRBD2. The sample in question was PBMCs, obtained before TCRalphabeta/CD19-depleted stem cell transplant. The receptor's source is a boy aged 2-15 years with acute lymphoblastic leukemia, due to receive a stem cell transplant. CDR3 in amino acids: CASRGSGFHEETQYF. The CDR3 nucleotides are TGTGCCAGCAGAGGTAGCGGGTTCCACGAAGAGACCCAGTACTTC.